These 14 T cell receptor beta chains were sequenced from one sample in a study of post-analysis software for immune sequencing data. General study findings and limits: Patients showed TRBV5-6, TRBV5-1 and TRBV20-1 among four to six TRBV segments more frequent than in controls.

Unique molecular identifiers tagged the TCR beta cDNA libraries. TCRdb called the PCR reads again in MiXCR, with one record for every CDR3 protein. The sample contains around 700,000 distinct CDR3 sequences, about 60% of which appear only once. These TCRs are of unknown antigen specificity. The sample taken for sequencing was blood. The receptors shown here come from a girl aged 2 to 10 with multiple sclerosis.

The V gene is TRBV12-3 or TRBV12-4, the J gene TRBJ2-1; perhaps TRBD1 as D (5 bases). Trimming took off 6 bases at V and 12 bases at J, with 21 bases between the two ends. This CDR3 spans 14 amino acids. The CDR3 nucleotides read TGTGCCAGCAGCATTAATGGGGCCGCTGGGTCGCAGTTCTTC. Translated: CASSINGAAGSQFF.

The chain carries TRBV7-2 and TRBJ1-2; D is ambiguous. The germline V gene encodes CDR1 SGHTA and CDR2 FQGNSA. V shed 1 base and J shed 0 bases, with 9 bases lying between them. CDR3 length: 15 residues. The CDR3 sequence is CASSLVENPNYGYTF. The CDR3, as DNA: TGTGCCAGCAGCTTAGTGGAAAACCCTAACTATGGCTACACCTTC.

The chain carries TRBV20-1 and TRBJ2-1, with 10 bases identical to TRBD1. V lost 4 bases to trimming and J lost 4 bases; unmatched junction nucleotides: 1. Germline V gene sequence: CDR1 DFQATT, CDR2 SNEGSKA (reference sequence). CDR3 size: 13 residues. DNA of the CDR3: TGCAGTGCTACGGGACAGGGGTACAATGAGCAGTTCTTC. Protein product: CSATGQGYNEQFF.

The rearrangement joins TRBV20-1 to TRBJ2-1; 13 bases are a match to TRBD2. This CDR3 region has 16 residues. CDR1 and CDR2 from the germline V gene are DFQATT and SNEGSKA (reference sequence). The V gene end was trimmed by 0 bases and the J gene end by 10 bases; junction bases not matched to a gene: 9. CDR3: CSAREPGLAGVKEQFF. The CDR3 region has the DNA TGCAGTGCTAGAGAACCCGGACTAGCGGGAGTAAAAGAGCAGTTCTTC.

Here the CDR3 DNA reads TGTGCCAGCCGGCAGGAGGAGGGCTACACCTTC. Protein: CASRQEEGYTF. The chain is built from TRBV7-2 and TRBJ1-2; D is unclear. V was pared by 8 bases and J by 8 bases, with 12 bases between. Germline V gene data show CDR1 as SGHTA and CDR2 as FQGNSA. CDR3 size: 11 residues.

The CDR3, as DNA: TGCAGTGCGCCCCGGGGCGATGAGCAGTTCTTC. Amino acids: CSAPRGDEQFF. The chain is built from TRBV20-1 and TRBJ2-1; D possibly uses TRBD1 or TRBD2 (5 bases each). The CDR3 is 11 residues long. CDR1 and CDR2 from the germline V gene are DFQATT and SNEGSKA (reference sequence). Trimming took 6 bases from V and 8 from J, leaving 11 bases between them.

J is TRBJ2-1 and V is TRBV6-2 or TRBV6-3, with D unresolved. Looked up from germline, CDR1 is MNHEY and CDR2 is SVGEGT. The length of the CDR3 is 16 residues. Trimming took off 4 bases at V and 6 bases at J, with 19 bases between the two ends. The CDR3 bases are TGTGCCAGCAGTTCCCGCCCTTCGCCCAGTGGCAATGAGCAGTTCTTC. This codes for CASSSRPSPSGNEQFF.

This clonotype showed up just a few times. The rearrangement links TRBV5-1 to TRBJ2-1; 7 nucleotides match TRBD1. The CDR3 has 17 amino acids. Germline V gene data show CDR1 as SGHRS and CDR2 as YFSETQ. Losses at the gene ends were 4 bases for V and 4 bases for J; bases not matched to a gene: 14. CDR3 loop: CASSPGPTGTVYNEQFF. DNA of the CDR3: TGCGCCAGCAGCCCCGGACCGACCGGGACAGTTTACAATGAGCAGTTCTTC.

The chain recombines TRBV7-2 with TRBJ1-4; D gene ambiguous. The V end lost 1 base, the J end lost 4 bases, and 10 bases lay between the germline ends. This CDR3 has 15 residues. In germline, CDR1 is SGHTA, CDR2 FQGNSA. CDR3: CASSLVALNNEKLFF. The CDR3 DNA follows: TGTGCCAGCAGCTTAGTCGCTCTTAATAATGAAAAACTGTTTTTT.

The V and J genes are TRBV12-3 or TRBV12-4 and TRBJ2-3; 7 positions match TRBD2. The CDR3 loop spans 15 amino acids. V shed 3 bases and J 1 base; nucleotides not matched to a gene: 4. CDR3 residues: CASSFWAGGTDTQYF. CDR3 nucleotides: TGTGCCAGCAGTTTCTGGGCGGGGGGCACAGATACGCAGTATTTT.

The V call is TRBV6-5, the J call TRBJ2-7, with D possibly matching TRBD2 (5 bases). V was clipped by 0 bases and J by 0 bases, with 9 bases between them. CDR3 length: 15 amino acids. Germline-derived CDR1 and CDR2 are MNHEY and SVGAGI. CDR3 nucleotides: TGTGCCAGCAGTTACTCGAGCGGTAGCTCCTACGAGCAGTACTTC. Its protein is CASSYSSGSSYEQYF.

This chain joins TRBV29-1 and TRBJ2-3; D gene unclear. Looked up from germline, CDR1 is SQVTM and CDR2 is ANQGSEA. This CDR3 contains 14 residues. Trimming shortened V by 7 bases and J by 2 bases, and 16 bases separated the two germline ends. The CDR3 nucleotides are TGCAGCGCTGTGGGGTGGCAGCCCACAGATACGCAGTATTTT. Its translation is CSAVGWQPTDTQYF.

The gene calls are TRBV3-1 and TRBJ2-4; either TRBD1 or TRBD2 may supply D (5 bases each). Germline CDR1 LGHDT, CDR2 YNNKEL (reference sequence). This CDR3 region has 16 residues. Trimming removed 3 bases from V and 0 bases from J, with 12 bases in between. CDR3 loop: CASSQARDLAKNIQYF. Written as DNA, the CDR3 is TGTGCCAGCAGCCAGGCCAGGGACCTAGCCAAAAACATTCAGTACTTC.

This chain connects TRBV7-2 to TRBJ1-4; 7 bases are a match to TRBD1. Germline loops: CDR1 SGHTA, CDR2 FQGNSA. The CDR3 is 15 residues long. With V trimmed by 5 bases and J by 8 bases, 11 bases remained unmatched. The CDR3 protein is CASSPMTGREEKLFF. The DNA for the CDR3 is TGTGCCAGCAGCCCTATGACAGGGCGTGAGGAAAAACTGTTTTTT.